The next 5 T cell receptor beta chains were all read from a single sample in a study of cytomegalovirus exposure and HLA in healthy donors. The primer mix had 60 Vbeta and 13 Jbeta primers. TCRdb's table, derived via immunoSEQ multiplex PCR, lists solely in-frame clones and lacks some. Seen here are some 40,000 clones, roughly 82% observed once, and the top ten hold roughly a tenth. The sequencing sample was made of PBMCs. These receptors were obtained from a woman between 18 and 30 years old in good health and CMV-seropositive.

The chain recombines TRBV5-6 with TRBJ2-1; 9 bases fit TRBD2. This CDR3 is 16 amino acids long. The trim removed 4 bases at V and 5 bases at J, leaving 10 bases unmatched. Germline V gene sequence: CDR1 SGHDT, CDR2 YYEEEE. Here the CDR3 DNA reads TGTGCCAGCAGCCCAGTTAGCGGGAGTTCGGACAATGAGCAGTTCTTC. Encoded protein: CASSPVSGSSDNEQFF.

The chain employs TRBV29-1 and TRBJ2-5; TRBD1 might be the D (6 bases). Germline assignment: CDR1 SQVTM and CDR2 ANQGSEA. The CDR3 has 13 residues. Trimming removed 6 bases at V and 4 bases at J, with 15 bases between. The CDR3 coding sequence is TGCAGCGTCGAACAGGGATTGGGAGAGACCCAGTACTTC. As protein: CSVEQGLGETQYF.

CDR3 bases: TGTGCCAGCAGCTTGTGGACAGGGAGCTCTGGAAACACCATATATTTT. Residues: CASSLWTGSSGNTIYF. The chain has TRBV5-6 and TRBJ1-3, with 8 bases lining up with TRBD1. CDR3 size: 16 residues. After removal of 1 base from V and 0 bases from J, the junction contained 3 bases not matched to a gene. Germline CDR1 SGHDT, CDR2 YYEEEE.

The genes are TRBV6-5 and TRBJ1-2; D unclear. Between the trimmed V and J ends, which lost 6 bases and 4 bases, there was a span of 15 bases. From germline, CDR1 is MNHEY and CDR2 SVGAGI. The CDR3 spans 14 residues. CDR3 DNA sequence: TGTGCCAGCAGACCAGTCGGGGTTGGCTATGGCTACACCTTC. This sequence encodes CASRPVGVGYGYTF.

The chain carries TRBV7-9 and TRBJ2-7, with 7 bases fitting TRBD1. The length of the CDR3 is 16 residues. V gave up 6 bases and J gave up 6 bases; unmatched junction bases: 17. Germline loops: CDR1 SEHNR, CDR2 FQNEAQ (reference sequence). The CDR3 loop reads CASSLRYRDSDREQYF. The CDR3, as DNA: TGTGCCAGCAGTTTACGTTACCGGGACAGCGATCGCGAGCAGTACTTC.